These T cell receptor beta chains were read from a single sample in a study of cytomegalovirus exposure and HLA in healthy donors. TCRdb's table, derived via immunoSEQ multiplex PCR, lists solely in-frame clones and lacks some. The sample lists roughly 150,000 clones; roughly 85% were seen once. Sequenced: PBMCs. The receptors here all came from a boy under 10 years old in good health and CMV-seronegative. Each CDR3 is given with its conserved first and last residue. Each record gives: clone size, V gene, D gene, J gene, CDR3 length, CDR3 DNA, CDR3 protein. The D gene is left open where the match is weak. A row's size may be missing; if present it is once, few, many or a size class.

.	TRBV6-1	TRBD1	TRBJ2-5	14	TGTGCCAGCAGCGCAGCAGGGGGCGCGGAGACCCAGTACTTC	CASSAAGGAETQYF
.	TRBV19	.	TRBJ1-1	15	TGTGCCAGTAGTATTAGGGGTGATTGGAACACTGAAGCTTTCTTT	CASSIRGDWNTEAFF
.	TRBV6-5	TRBD2	TRBJ2-1	14	TGTGCCAGCAGTTACGGCGGGGGATACAATGAGCAGTTCTTC	CASSYGGGYNEQFF
.	TRBV28	.	TRBJ1-2	11	TGTGCCAGTGCAACTATGTATGGCTACACCTTC	CASATMYGYTF
.	TRBV4-1	.	TRBJ1-5	15	TGCGCCAGCAGCCAAGATTTCCCCCGGAATCAGCCCCAGCATTTT	CASSQDFPRNQPQHF
.	TRBV7-9	.	TRBJ2-5	12	TGTGCCAGCAGCTTTTTGGCAGAGACCCAGTACTTC	CASSFLAETQYF
once	TRBV5-1	TRBD2	TRBJ2-3	14	TGCGCCAGCAAGGAAGCGGGAATGGCAGATACGCAGTATTTT	CASKEAGMADTQYF
.	TRBV10-2	TRBD1	TRBJ1-1	14	TGCGCCAGCACCGGACAGGTAATGAACACTGAAGCTTTCTTT	CASTGQVMNTEAFF
.	TRBV9	TRBD1	TRBJ2-2	16	TGTGCCAGCAGCGTAGGCCGACAGGGGGACACCGGGGAGCTGTTTTTT	CASSVGRQGDTGELFF
once	TRBV25-1	.	TRBJ2-4	12	TGTGCCAGCAGTTCCTGGAGGGGGCTCCAGTACTTC	CASSSWRGLQYF
.	TRBV28	.	TRBJ2-3	14	TGTGCCAGCAGTCTCGACAGACCCACAGATACGCAGTATTTT	CASSLDRPTDTQYF
once	TRBV2	TRBD2	TRBJ2-2	15	TGTGCCTGGACTAGCGGGAGCTTGAACACCGGGGAGCTGTTTTTT	CAWTSGSLNTGELFF
.	TRBV20-1	.	TRBJ2-3	11	TGCAGTGCTGGCCTGTCCGATACGCAGTATTTT	CSAGLSDTQYF
.	TRBV5-4	.	TRBJ1-2	13	TGTGCCAGCCAGCCAGGTTCGCGTTCTGGCTACACCTTC	CASQPGSRSGYTF
once	TRBV7-6	TRBD1	TRBJ2-7	17	TGTGCCAGCAGCTTAGCTGAGTGGGGACAGGGTAACTACGAGCAGTACTTC	CASSLAEWGQGNYEQYF
.	TRBV28	TRBD1	TRBJ1-1	15	TGTGCCAGCAGTTTCACAGGGGGCGCACACACTGAAGCTTTCTTT	CASSFTGGAHTEAFF
few	TRBV7-2	TRBD2	TRBJ2-7	15	TGTGCCAGCAGCCAGAGGGGCGGGAGATTTGAAGAGCAGTACTTC	CASSQRGGRFEEQYF
.	TRBV6-6	.	TRBJ1-2	14	TGTGCCAGCAGTTACGACGTAGAGGGGGGGGGCTACACCTTC	CASSYDVEGGGYTF
.	TRBV4-1	.	TRBJ1-3	13	TGCGCCAGCAGCCAACTAACGGGAAACACCATATATTTT	CASSQLTGNTIYF
.	TRBV6-6	TRBD1	TRBJ1-2	15	TGTGCCAGCAGTCAGGGACAGAAAGGGAGCTATGGCTACACCTTC	CASSQGQKGSYGYTF
.	TRBV7-9	.	TRBJ2-6	15	TGTGCCAGCAGCTACAGGGTTGCTGGGGCCAACGTCCTGACTTTC	CASSYRVAGANVLTF
.	TRBV6-6	TRBD2	TRBJ2-3	16	TGTGCCAGCAGTTACGGGACTAGCTATTACACAGATACGCAGTATTTT	CASSYGTSYYTDTQYF
.	TRBV7-2	TRBD1	TRBJ1-1	15	TGTGCCAGCAGCCAACCGGGACAGGGGAGGCCTGAAGCTTTCTTT	CASSQPGQGRPEAFF
.	TRBV10-3	.	TRBJ2-3	14	TGTGCCATCATGGTTGGCGGGGGCACAGATACGCAGTATTTT	CAIMVGGGTDTQYF
.	TRBV11-2	TRBD2	TRBJ2-4	15	TGTGCCAGCAGCCGGACTAGCGGGAGGGTAAACATTCAGTACTTC	CASSRTSGRVNIQYF
few	TRBV7-9	TRBD2	TRBJ2-5	13	TGTGCCAGCAGCTCCCGGGAGGAAGAGACCCAGTACTTC	CASSSREEETQYF
.	TRBV14	TRBD2	TRBJ2-1	14	TGTGCCAGCAGCCAAGAGACTAGCTCCAATGAGCAGTTCTTC	CASSQETSSNEQFF
.	TRBV7-8	TRBD2	TRBJ2-2	15	TGTGCCAGCAGCCCGAGCGGGAGAAAGACCGGGGAGCTGTTTTTT	CASSPSGRKTGELFF
.	TRBV28	TRBD1	TRBJ2-1	15	TGTGCCAGCACTCTTACAGGGGACTCCTACAATGAGCAGTTCTTC	CASTLTGDSYNEQFF
.	TRBV28	.	TRBJ1-1	13	TGTGCCAGCAGGGAGACGGCGAACACTGAAGCTTTCTTT	CASRETANTEAFF
.	TRBV27	TRBD1	TRBJ1-4	16	TGTGCCAGCAGGACCTCCCGGACAGGGGGTAATGAAAAACTGTTTTTT	CASRTSRTGGNEKLFF
.	TRBV5-6	TRBD1	TRBJ1-2	16	TGTGCCAGCAGCTTGGCCATCTCAGGGGGCCTCTATGGCTACACCTTC	CASSLAISGGLYGYTF
once	TRBV28	TRBD2	TRBJ2-7	15	TGTGCCAGCAGTCGGGGGGGCGGGGGGACCTACGAGCAGTACTTC	CASSRGGGGTYEQYF
.	TRBV7-2	TRBD1	TRBJ1-2	15	TGTGCCAGCAGCTTAGATCAGGGGGCGCGATATGGCTACACCTTC	CASSLDQGARYGYTF
once	TRBV5-4	.	TRBJ1-1	13	TGTGCCAGCAGCACTGGACAGTTCACTGAAGCTTTCTTT	CASSTGQFTEAFF
.	TRBV7-9	TRBD2	TRBJ2-1	15	TGTGCCAGCAGCTTAATGGGGGGGGCCTACAATGAGCAGTTCTTC	CASSLMGGAYNEQFF
.	TRBV11-2	.	TRBJ1-1	13	TGTGCCAGCAGCTTCGGAATGAGCGCTGAAGCTTTCTTT	CASSFGMSAEAFF
.	TRBV2	TRBD1	TRBJ1-6	15	TGTGCCAGCAGTGGGGAGGGGACAGGGACGGCACCCCTCCACTTT	CASSGEGTGTAPLHF
.	TRBV5-4	TRBD1	TRBJ1-1	16	TGTGCCAGCAGCCCGGGACAGGGGGGATGGAACACTGAAGCTTTCTTT	CASSPGQGGWNTEAFF
.	TRBV29-1	TRBD1	TRBJ2-1	13	TGCAGCGTTGAAGGACCAGGGGGTAATGAGCAGTTCTTC	CSVEGPGGNEQFF
few	TRBV6-1	.	TRBJ1-1	14	TGTGCCAGCAGTAGACAGGCTAGGAACACTGAAGCTTTCTTT	CASSRQARNTEAFF